This T cell receptor beta chain was retrieved from a study of shared clonotypes between healthy human individuals. Study-level points and caveats: Compared with clonotypes that all four donors shared, non-shared clonotypes had lower generation probabilities. Naive subsets typically showed greater estimated richness than memory subsets.

A remark on this clone: Its matching antigen is unknown.

As defined, naive CD8 cells were CD45RO-negative and positively selected for CCR7, with terminally differentiated effector memory CD45RA+ cells excluded. CDR1 and CDR2 from the germline V gene are SGHAT and FQNNGV. This CDR3 has 14 residues. V lost 1 base and J 8 bases, leaving 14 bases between the germline ends. The repertoire was sequenced with immunoSEQ multiplex PCR; TCRdb's copy has only in-frame clones and lacks some. The sample carries millions of clones, about 93% recorded once. Sequenced sample: naive CD8+ T cells from PBMCs. The V gene is TRBV11-2, the J gene TRBJ1-2, with TRBD1 as a possible D gene (5 bases). The sequence was obtained from a man younger than 35 in good health. Some clones in this sample may be carry-over from other donors' samples. CDR3 protein: CASSLGMGQDGYTF. CDR3 in DNA: TGTGCCAGCAGCTTAGGGATGGGGCAGGACGGCTACACCTTC.